Each of the 16 T cell receptor beta chains below was sequenced from the same sample in a study of T-cell memory formation after mild COVID-19. TCRdb reprocessed the 5' RACE reads with MiXCR, giving one entry per CDR3 protein. The table lists about 500,000 distinct CDR3 sequences, 20% of them singletons. The specimen was PBMCs or a T cell subset sorted from them (not recorded which). All receptors come from an adult woman who had mild COVID-19 (a few samples of this study predate the infection). Cell type and time point are not known.

There are a few counts of this clonotype. The chain combines TRBV6-6 with TRBJ2-4; the D is unclear. The germline V gene encodes CDR1 MNHNY and CDR2 SVGAGI (reference sequence). V was shortened by 4 bases and J by 0 bases, with 25 bases between the two germline ends. This CDR3 is built from 20 residues. CDR3 in DNA: TGTGCCAGCAGTTCGAGCAGGTCGCCCCGGTTGAAACTAGCCAAAAACATTCAGTACTTC. Its protein is CASSSSRSPRLKLAKNIQYF.

The chain employs TRBV7-3 and TRBJ2-2; D may be TRBD1 (6 bases). V lost 8 bases, J lost 1 base, and 8 bases lay in between. This CDR3 is built from 13 residues. CDR1 SGHTA and CDR2 FQGTGA come from the germline V gene. CDR3 protein: CASGQMNTGELFF. The CDR3 DNA is TGTGCCAGCGGACAGATGAACACCGGGGAGCTGTTTTTT.

This clonotype occurred many times. This chain connects TRBV27 to TRBJ1-6; no definite D call. The length of the CDR3 is 14 residues. V gave up 5 bases and J gave up 9 bases, with 14 bases separating them. The germline CDR1 and CDR2 sequences are MNHEY and SMNVEV (reference sequence). DNA of the CDR3: TGTGCCAGCAGTCGGTCTGCCGGGATTTCACCCCTCCACTTT. Amino acids: CASSRSAGISPLHF.

This clonotype has just a few counts. This chain joins TRBV7-9 and TRBJ2-3, with TRBD2 as a possible D gene (5 bases). The CDR3 length is 15 residues. Germline lookup yields CDR1 SEHNR and CDR2 FQNEAQ (reference sequence). Trimming shortened V by 1 base and J by 0 bases, and 8 bases separated the two germline ends. CDR3 loop: CASSLGTPSTDTQYF. The CDR3 DNA reads TGTGCCAGCAGCTTAGGGACTCCTAGCACAGATACGCAGTATTTT.

This clonotype has only a few counts. The chain combines TRBV29-1 with TRBJ2-1; D is ambiguous. The CDR3 runs to 11 residues. Germline V CDR1 and CDR2: SQVTM, ANQGSEA. V lost 4 bases, J lost 3 bases, and 4 bases lay in between. In nucleotides, the CDR3 is TGCAGCGTTGGGGTCTACAATGAGCAGTTCTTC. Protein sequence: CSVGVYNEQFF.

The chain combines TRBV24-1 with TRBJ2-1; no clear D. V was cut by 5 bases and J by 0 bases, with 7 bases left in between. Germline CDR1 KGHDR, CDR2 SFDVKD. This CDR3 has 14 residues. Here the CDR3 DNA reads TGTGCCACCAGTGTGGGCGGCTCCTACAATGAGCAGTTCTTC. This codes for CATSVGGSYNEQFF.

This clonotype appeared once. Written as DNA, the CDR3 is TGTGCCTGGAGTGTACCGGCCGGGGGCACTGAAGCTTTCTTT. Translation gives CAWSVPAGGTEAFF. V gene TRBV30 combines with J gene TRBJ1-1, with a weak D call TRBD1 (5 bases). Germline loops: CDR1 GTSNPN, CDR2 SVGIG (reference sequence). This CDR3 is built from 14 residues. With 0 bases removed from V and 4 bases from J, the gap between germline ends came to 12 bases. Full variable domain (rest looked up from reference TRBV30 and TRBJ1-1): SQTIHQWPATLVQPVGSPLSLECTVEGTSNPNLYWYRQAAGRGLQLLFYSVGIGQISSEVPQNLSASRPQDRQFILSSKKLLLSDSGFYLCAWSVPAGGTEAFFGQGTRLTVV.

The rearrangement joins TRBV20-1 to TRBJ1-1; TRBD1 matches 12 bases. The CDR3 runs to 14 residues. CDR1 and CDR2 from the germline V gene are DFQATT and SNEGSKA (reference sequence). J lost 8 bases, V lost 6 bases, and 10 bases had no gene match. The CDR3 nucleotides are TGCAGTGCACCGGGACAGGGGGCGAGCAAGGAAGCTTTCTTT. Translation: CSAPGQGASKEAFF.

This clonotype was seen a few times. The chain joins TRBV6-6 to TRBJ1-1, with TRBD1 matching over 7 bases. The germline V gene has CDR1 MNHNY and CDR2 SVGAGI (reference sequence). The junction had 5 bases not matched to a gene; V was cut back by 6 bases and J by 4 bases. The CDR3 totals 13 residues. CDR3 residues: CASRTGVATEAFF. Here the CDR3 DNA reads TGTGCCAGCAGAACAGGGGTGGCCACTGAAGCTTTCTTT.

V and J are TRBV19 and TRBJ2-3; TRBD2 matches 9 bases. V trimming: 4 bases; J trimming: 6 bases; junction bases outside the gene matches: 8. This CDR3 has 15 residues. Germline V gene lookup returns CDR1 LNHDA and CDR2 SQIVND (reference sequence). CDR3 sequence: CASSTIAGAGDTQYF. The CDR3, as DNA: TGTGCCAGTAGTACCATAGCGGGAGCGGGGGATACGCAGTATTTT. Complete variable domain (other parts from reference TRBV19 and TRBJ2-3): DGGITQSPKYLFRKEGQNVTLSCEQNLNHDAMYWYRQDPGQGLRLIYYSQIVNDFQKGDIAEGYSVSREKKESFPLTVTSAQKNPTAFYLCASSTIAGAGDTQYFGPGTRLTVL.

There are a few counts of this clonotype. V usage is TRBV7-9 and J usage is TRBJ2-1; 8 bases map to TRBD2. The CDR3 has 15 residues. Trimming took 5 bases from V and 5 from J; bases not matched to a gene: 8. Germline V lookup: CDR1 SEHNR, CDR2 FQNEAQ (reference sequence). As DNA, the CDR3 is TGTGCCAGCAGCCCCGGGGGGGCCAAGGACAATGAGCAGTTCTTC. Residues: CASSPGGAKDNEQFF.

The sample holds a few counts of this clonotype. The chain employs TRBV4-1 and TRBJ2-7, with D possibly being TRBD1 (5 bases). Germline V lookup: CDR1 MGHRA, CDR2 YSYEKL. The CDR3 is made up of 14 amino acids. The V end lost 1 base, the J end lost 1 base, and 8 bases lay between the germline ends. CDR3 nucleotide sequence: TGCGCCAGCAGCCAAGCGAAGGGGTCCTACGAGCAGTACTTC. It encodes CASSQAKGSYEQYF.

The chain links TRBV20-1 to TRBJ1-3; D is ambiguous. V dropped 6 bases and J dropped 1 base, with 10 bases sitting between them. This CDR3 is built from 13 residues. Germline V gives CDR1 DFQATT, CDR2 SNEGSKA (reference sequence). This CDR3 reads CSASQDSGNTIYF. CDR3 bases: TGCAGTGCGTCGCAGGATTCTGGAAACACCATATATTTT.

The chain employs TRBV4-1 and TRBJ1-1; D is possibly TRBD1 (6 bases). CDR3 length: 15 residues. The germline CDR1 and CDR2 sequences are MGHRA and YSYEKL. The V gene lost 0 bases and the J gene lost 4 bases, with 12 bases spanning the gap. The DNA for the CDR3 is TGCGCCAGCAGCCAAGATGCCGGGACACCCACTGAAGCTTTCTTT. This encodes CASSQDAGTPTEAFF.

This clonotype was seen a few times. CDR3 in DNA: TGTGCCAGTAGTGAAAACGGGGGGTATGAGCAGTTCTTC. Its protein is CASSENGGYEQFF. The chain is built from TRBV19 and TRBJ2-1, with 7 bases identical to TRBD2. The CDR3 contains 13 residues. Per the germline V gene, CDR1 is LNHDA and CDR2 is SQIVND (reference sequence). With 5 bases clipped from V and 8 bases from J, the junction kept 6 bases outside the gene matches.

This clonotype appeared a few times. This chain uses TRBV20-1 with TRBJ2-3, with TRBD2 identical over 7 bases. V was clipped by 0 bases and J by 6 bases; unmatched bases: 9. This CDR3 comprises 15 residues. The germline V gene has CDR1 DFQATT and CDR2 SNEGSKA (reference sequence). CDR3 DNA sequence: TGCAGTGCTAGAGATTACGAGGGAGGGCTCGATACGCAGTATTTT. It codes for CSARDYEGGLDTQYF.